This T cell receptor (beta chain) comes out of a study of blood T cell repertoires in COVID-19. On the study more broadly: The study drew acute and convalescent COVID-19 samples from the United States, Italy and Spain.

V lost 1 base to trimming and J lost 5 bases, with 19 bases between them. This CDR3 comprises 17 residues. CDR1 is SGHAT, CDR2 FQNNGV, per germline. Libraries were prepared by immunoSEQ multiplex PCR; TCRdb keeps only in-frame clonotypes and omits some of them. Among approximately 450,000 clones listed, roughly nine tenths were seen once. The origin of this receptor is a woman in her late teens or twenties with acute COVID-19. The rearrangement joins TRBV11-2 to TRBJ2-3; D might be TRBD2 (6 bases). The sequencing input was PBMCs or T cells enriched from blood (not recorded which). The CDR3 sequence: CASSLGHGLHIIDTQYF. In DNA form, the CDR3 reads TGTGCCAGCAGCTTAGGGCACGGACTACATATAATAGATACGCAGTATTTT.